This TCR beta chain came from a study of cytomegalovirus exposure and HLA in healthy donors. Study-wide findings and caveats: Data from an earlier analysis indicated that most TCR beta V segments were productive either about 87% or about 30% of the time.

These donors, healthy bone marrow donors, were studied. The PCR was carried out with 60 Vbeta primers and 13 Jbeta primers. Clones were read by immunoSEQ multiplex PCR, and TCRdb kept only the in-frame ones, dropping some. Of about 180,000 clones listed, 65% to 85% are singletons. A note on this clone: Its specificity is unknown.

The CDR3 is 15 amino acids. Trimming left V 0 bases short and J 4 bases short, with 9 bases between. Germline V gives CDR1 SGHVS, CDR2 FQNEAQ. What was sequenced was PBMCs. The chain combines TRBV7-8 with TRBJ2-2; a weak D match, TRBD1 (6 bases). The sequence was obtained from a man aged 55 to 69 in good health and CMV-seronegative. The DNA for the CDR3 is TGTGCCAGCAGCTTAGCGCAAGGGGGCACCGGGGAGCTGTTTTTT. This sequence encodes CASSLAQGGTGELFF.